This T cell receptor (beta chain) stems from a study of molecular identifiers for immune sequencing clone quantification. TCRdb reanalysed the PCR reads using MiXCR and keeps one entry per CDR3 protein. The repertoire holds more than 250,000 distinct CDR3 sequences, with roughly a fifth as singletons. This clonotype occurred many times. V shed 2 bases, J shed 8 bases, and the junction held 18 bases outside the gene matches. The CDR3 has 18 amino acids. Germline assignment: CDR1 PRHDT and CDR2 FYEKMQ (reference sequence). The receptor comes from a human donor in good health. Some libraries in this study had Jurkat cell RNA spiked in. The chain joins TRBV13 to TRBJ1-2; TRBD1 matches 9 bases. The specimen was naive CD8+ T cells from blood, with Jurkat cell RNA spiked in. Subset in this sample: FACS-sorted CD8+CD4-CCR7+CD45RA+ naive T cells. The CDR3: CASSLNPGTGRVSGGYTF. The CDR3, as DNA: TGTGCCAGCAGCTTAAATCCCGGGACAGGGCGGGTCAGCGGAGGCTACACCTTC.